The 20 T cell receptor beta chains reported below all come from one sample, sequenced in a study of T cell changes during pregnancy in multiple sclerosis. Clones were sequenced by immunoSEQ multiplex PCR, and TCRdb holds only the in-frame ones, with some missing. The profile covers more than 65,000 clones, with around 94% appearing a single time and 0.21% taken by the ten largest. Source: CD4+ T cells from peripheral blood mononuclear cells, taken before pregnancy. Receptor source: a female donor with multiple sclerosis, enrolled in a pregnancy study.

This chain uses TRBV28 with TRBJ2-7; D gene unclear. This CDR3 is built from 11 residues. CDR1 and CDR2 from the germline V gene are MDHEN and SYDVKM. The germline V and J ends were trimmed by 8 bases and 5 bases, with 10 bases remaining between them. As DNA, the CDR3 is TGTGCCAGCCAGAGGTGGAACGAGCAGTACTTC. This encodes CASQRWNEQYF. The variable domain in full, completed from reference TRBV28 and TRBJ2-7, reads DVKVTQSSRYLVKRTGEKVFLECVQDMDHENMFWYRQDPGLGLRLIYFSYDVKMKEKGDIPEGYSVSREKKERFSLILESASTNQTSMYLCASQRWNEQYFGPGTRLTVT.

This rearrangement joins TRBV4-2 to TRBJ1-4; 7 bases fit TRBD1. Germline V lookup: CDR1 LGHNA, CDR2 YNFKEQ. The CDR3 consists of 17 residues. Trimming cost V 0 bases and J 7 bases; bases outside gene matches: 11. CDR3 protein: CASSQDLQGGAGEKLFF. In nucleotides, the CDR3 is TGTGCCAGCAGCCAAGATCTTCAGGGGGGCGCAGGTGAAAAACTGTTTTTT.

The CDR3 is CASSEGTGSQPQHF. CDR3 bases: TGTGCCAGCAGCGAGGGGACAGGGTCTCAGCCCCAGCATTTT. The V gene is TRBV7-9, the J gene TRBJ1-5; TRBD1 matches 9 bases. The CDR3 has 14 amino acids. From germline, CDR1 is SEHNR and CDR2 FQNEAQ (reference sequence). V was clipped by 5 bases and J by 6 bases; unmatched bases: 5.

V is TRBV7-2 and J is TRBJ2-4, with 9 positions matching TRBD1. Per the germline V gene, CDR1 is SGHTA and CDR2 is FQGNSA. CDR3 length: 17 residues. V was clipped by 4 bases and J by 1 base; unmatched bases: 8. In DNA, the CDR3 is TGTGCCAGCAGCTCCACAGGGGGCGTTAGGGCCAAAAACATTCAGTACTTC. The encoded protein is CASSSTGGVRAKNIQYF.

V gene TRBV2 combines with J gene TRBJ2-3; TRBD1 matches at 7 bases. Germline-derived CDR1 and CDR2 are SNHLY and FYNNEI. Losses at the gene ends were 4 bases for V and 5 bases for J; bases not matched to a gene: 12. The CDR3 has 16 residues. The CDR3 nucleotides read TGTGCCAGCAGTGCGTTTTTCCCGGGACAGAGAGATACGCAGTATTTT. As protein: CASSAFFPGQRDTQYF.

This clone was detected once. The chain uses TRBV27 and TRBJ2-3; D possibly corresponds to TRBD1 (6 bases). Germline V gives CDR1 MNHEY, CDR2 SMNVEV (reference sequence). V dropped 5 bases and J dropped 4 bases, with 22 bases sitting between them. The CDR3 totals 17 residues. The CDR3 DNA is TGTGCCAGCAGTCTTTTTTACAGGGCTTTTGGGGCAGATACGCAGTATTTT. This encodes CASSLFYRAFGADTQYF.

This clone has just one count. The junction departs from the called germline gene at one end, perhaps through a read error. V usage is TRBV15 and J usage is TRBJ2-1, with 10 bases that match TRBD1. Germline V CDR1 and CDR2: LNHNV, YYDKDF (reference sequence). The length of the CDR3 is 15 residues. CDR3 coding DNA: TGTGCCACCAGCGGAGACAGGGGGCTGGGCAATGAGCAGTTCTTC. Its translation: CATSGDRGLGNEQFF.

The CDR3 loop reads CASSTHPGGVETQYF. The CDR3 DNA sequence: TGTGCCAGCAGTACCCACCCGGGGGGGGTGGAGACCCAGTACTTC. This chain uses TRBV6-6 with TRBJ2-5, with 8 bases matching TRBD2. Germline trimming cut 5 bases from V and 5 bases from J; bases unmatched to any gene: 10. The CDR3 runs to 15 residues. In germline, CDR1 is MNHNY, CDR2 SVGAGI (reference sequence).

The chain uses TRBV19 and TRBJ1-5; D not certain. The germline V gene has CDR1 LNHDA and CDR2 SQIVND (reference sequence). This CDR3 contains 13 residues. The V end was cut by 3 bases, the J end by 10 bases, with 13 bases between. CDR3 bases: TGTGCCAGTAGTATCCCCCGGGAGTTACCCCAGCATTTT. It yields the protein CASSIPRELPQHF.

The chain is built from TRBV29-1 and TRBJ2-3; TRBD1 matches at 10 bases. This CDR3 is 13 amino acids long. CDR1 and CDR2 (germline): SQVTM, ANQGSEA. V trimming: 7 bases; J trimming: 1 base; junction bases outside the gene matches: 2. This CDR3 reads CSAGTGGTDTQYF. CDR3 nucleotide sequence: TGCAGCGCCGGGACAGGGGGCACAGATACGCAGTATTTT.

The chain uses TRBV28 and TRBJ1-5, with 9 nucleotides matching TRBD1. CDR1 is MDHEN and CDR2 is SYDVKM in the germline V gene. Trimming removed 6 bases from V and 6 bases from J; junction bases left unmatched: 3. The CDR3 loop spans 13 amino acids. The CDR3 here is CASRGTGFQPQHF. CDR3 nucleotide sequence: TGTGCCAGCAGAGGGACAGGGTTTCAGCCCCAGCATTTT.

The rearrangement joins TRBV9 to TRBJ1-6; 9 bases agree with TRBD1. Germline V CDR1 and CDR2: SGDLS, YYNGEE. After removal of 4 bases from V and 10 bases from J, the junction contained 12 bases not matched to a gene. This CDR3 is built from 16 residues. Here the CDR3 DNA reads TGTGCCAGCAGCCCAGAGGCGGGACAGGGAAAATCACCCCTCCACTTT. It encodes CASSPEAGQGKSPLHF.

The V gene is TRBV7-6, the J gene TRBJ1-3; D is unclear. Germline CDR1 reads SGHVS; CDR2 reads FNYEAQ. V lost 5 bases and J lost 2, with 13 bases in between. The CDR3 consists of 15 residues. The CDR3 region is CASSEGGLTGNTIYF. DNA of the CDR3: TGTGCCAGCAGCGAAGGAGGGCTCACTGGAAACACCATATATTTT. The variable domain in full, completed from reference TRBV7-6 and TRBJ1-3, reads GAGVSQSPRYKVTKRGQDVALRCDPISGHVSLYWYRQALGQGPEFLTYFNYEAQQDKSGLPNDRFSAERPEGSISTLTIQRTEQRDSAMYRCASSEGGLTGNTIYFGEGSWLTVV.

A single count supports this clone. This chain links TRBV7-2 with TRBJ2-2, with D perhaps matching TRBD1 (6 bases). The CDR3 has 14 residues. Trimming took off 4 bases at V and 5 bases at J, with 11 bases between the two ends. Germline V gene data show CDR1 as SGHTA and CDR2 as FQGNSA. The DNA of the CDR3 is TGTGCCAGCAGCTCGGGACAAATTACCGGGGAGCTGTTTTTT. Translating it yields CASSSGQITGELFF. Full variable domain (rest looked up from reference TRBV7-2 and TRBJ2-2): GAGVSQSPSNKVTEKGKDVELRCDPISGHTALYWYRQSLGQGLEFLIYFQGNSAPDKSGLPSDRFSAERTGGSVSTLTIQRTQQEDSAVYLCASSSGQITGELFFGEGSRLTVL.

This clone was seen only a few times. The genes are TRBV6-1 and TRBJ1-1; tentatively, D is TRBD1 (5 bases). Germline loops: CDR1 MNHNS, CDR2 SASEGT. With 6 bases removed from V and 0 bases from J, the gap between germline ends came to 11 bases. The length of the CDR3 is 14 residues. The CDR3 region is CASSPGLMNTEAFF. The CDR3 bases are TGTGCCAGCAGCCCAGGGTTAATGAACACTGAAGCTTTCTTT.

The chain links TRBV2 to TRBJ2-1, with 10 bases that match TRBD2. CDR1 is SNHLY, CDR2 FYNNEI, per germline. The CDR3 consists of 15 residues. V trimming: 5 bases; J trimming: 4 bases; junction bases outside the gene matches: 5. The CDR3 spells CASSSTSGVYNEQFF. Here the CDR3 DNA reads TGTGCCAGCAGTTCAACTAGCGGGGTATACAATGAGCAGTTCTTC.

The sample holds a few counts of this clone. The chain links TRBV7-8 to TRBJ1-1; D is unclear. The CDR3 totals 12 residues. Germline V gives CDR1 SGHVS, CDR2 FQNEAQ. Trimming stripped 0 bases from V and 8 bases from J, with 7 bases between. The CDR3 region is CASSLAREEAFF. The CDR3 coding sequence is TGTGCCAGCAGCTTAGCGCGTGAAGAAGCTTTCTTT.

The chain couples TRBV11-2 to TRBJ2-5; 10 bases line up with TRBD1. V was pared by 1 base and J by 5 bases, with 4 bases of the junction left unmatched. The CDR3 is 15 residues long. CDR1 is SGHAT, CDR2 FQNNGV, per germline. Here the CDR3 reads CASSLGGTGDETQYF. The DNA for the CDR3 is TGTGCCAGCAGCTTAGGTGGGACAGGGGACGAGACCCAGTACTTC.

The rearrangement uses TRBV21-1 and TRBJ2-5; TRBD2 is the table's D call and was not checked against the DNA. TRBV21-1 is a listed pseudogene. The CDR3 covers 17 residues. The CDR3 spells CASSAGLAGDRQETQYF. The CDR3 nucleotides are TGTGCCAGCAGCGCGGGACTAGCGGGAGACCGCCAAGAGACCCAGTACTTC.

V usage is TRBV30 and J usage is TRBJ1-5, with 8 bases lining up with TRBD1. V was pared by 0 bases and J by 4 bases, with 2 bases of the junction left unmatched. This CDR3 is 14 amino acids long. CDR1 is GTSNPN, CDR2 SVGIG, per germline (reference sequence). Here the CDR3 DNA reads TGTGCCTGGAGTGTAACAGGGGGGAATCAGCCCCAGCATTTT. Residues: CAWSVTGGNQPQHF. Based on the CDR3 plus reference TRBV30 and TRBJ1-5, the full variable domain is SQTIHQWPATLVQPVGSPLSLECTVEGTSNPNLYWYRQAAGRGLQLLFYSVGIGQISSEVPQNLSASRPQDRQFILSSKKLLLSDSGFYLCAWSVTGGNQPQHFGDGTRLSIL.